Shown below are 9 T cell receptor beta chains from a single sample sequenced in a study of shared T cell receptors in the human thymus. The data were produced by immunoSEQ multiplex PCR, yet TCRdb's version contains in-frame clones alone and is incomplete. Found here are 540,000 or so clones, about 84% of them singletons; the top ten hold 0.01% to 0.015%. The sample was also linked to a second study, of human thymus T cells.

What was sequenced was thymocytes. The receptors derive from a boy in the first two years of life with a congenital heart defect.

This clone turned up a few times. This chain's CDR3 is CASSATTRDRGILRSGANVLTF. The CDR3 nucleotides are TGTGCCAGCAGCGCAACTACCCGGGACAGGGGAATATTGCGCTCTGGGGCCAACGTCCTGACTTTC. The chain joins TRBV14 to TRBJ2-6; 10 nucleotides align to TRBD1. Germline V CDR1 and CDR2: SGHDN, FVKESK. The CDR3 runs 22 residues. J gave up 0 bases and V 5 bases, and 19 bases lay outside the gene matches. Combining the CDR3 with reference TRBV14 and TRBJ2-6 gives the whole variable domain EAGVTQFPSHSVIEKGQTVTLRCDPISGHDNLYWYRRVMGKEIKFLLHFVKESKQDESGMPNNRFLAERTGGTYSTLKVQPAELEDSGVYFCASSATTRDRGILRSGANVLTFGAGSRLTVL.

The V and J genes are TRBV18 and TRBJ2-7; a possible D gene is TRBD2 (6 bases). Trimming took off 4 bases at V and 6 bases at J, with 13 bases between the two ends. CDR1 and CDR2 (germline): KGHSH, LQKENI. This CDR3 contains 13 residues. CDR3 residues: CASSLRAGSEQYF. The CDR3 DNA reads as TGTGCCAGCTCACTCCGGGCGGGGAGCGAGCAGTACTTC.

CDR3 loop: CAWSVLGTGADLGTYEQYF. The CDR3 nucleotides are TGTGCCTGGAGTGTACTCGGGACAGGGGCGGATTTGGGGACCTACGAGCAGTACTTC. This rearrangement joins TRBV30 to TRBJ2-7; 10 bases are shared with TRBD1. V gave up 0 bases and J gave up 2 bases; unmatched junction bases: 16. The CDR3 length is 19 residues. Germline loops: CDR1 GTSNPN, CDR2 SVGIG (reference sequence).

The chain couples TRBV7-4 to TRBJ1-1; D possibly corresponds to TRBD1 (6 bases). Germline V lookup: CDR1 SGHVT, CDR2 SQSDAQ. The CDR3 spans 15 residues. Trimming removed 2 bases at V and 3 bases at J, with 13 bases between. CDR3 sequence (DNA): TGTGCCAGCAGCTTATCACAGGGTGGGGACACTGAAGCTTTCTTT. It encodes CASSLSQGGDTEAFF.

This chain joins TRBV27 and TRBJ2-5; 8 bases align to TRBD2. Germline V lookup: CDR1 MNHEY, CDR2 SMNVEV (reference sequence). The CDR3 consists of 17 residues. V was clipped by 5 bases and J by 3 bases; unmatched bases: 14. CDR3 region: CASSPQRSGSGEETQYF. The CDR3 coding sequence is TGTGCCAGCAGTCCCCAGCGGAGCGGGAGTGGCGAAGAGACCCAGTACTTC.

The chain employs TRBV28 and TRBJ2-1; D perhaps matches TRBD1 (5 bases). From germline, CDR1 is MDHEN and CDR2 SYDVKM. V was cut by 1 base and J by 2 bases, with 15 bases left in between. CDR3 length equals 17 residues. CDR3 in amino acids: CASSLSRRAITYNEQFF. CDR3 coding DNA: TGTGCCAGCAGTTTATCCCGCAGGGCGATCACCTACAATGAGCAGTTCTTC.

The J gene is TRBJ2-5, the V gene TRBV11-2; D ambiguous. Trimming removed 0 bases at V and 4 bases at J, with 9 bases between. This CDR3 is 14 amino acids long. Germline V gene sequence: CDR1 SGHAT, CDR2 FQNNGV. This chain's CDR3 is CASSLEGWRETQYF. The CDR3, as DNA: TGTGCCAGCAGCTTAGAAGGTTGGAGAGAGACCCAGTACTTC. The full variable domain, its missing parts supplied by reference TRBV11-2 and TRBJ2-5, is EAGVAQSPRYKIIEKRQSVAFWCNPISGHATLYWYQQILGQGPKLLIQFQNNGVVDDSQLPKDRFSAERLKGVDSTLKIQPAKLEDSAVYLCASSLEGWRETQYFGPGTRLLVL.

V and J are TRBV4-3 and TRBJ2-5; tentative D call: TRBD2 (5 bases). The germline CDR1 and CDR2 sequences are LGHNA and YSLEER. The V end lost 5 bases, the J end lost 2 bases, and 12 bases lay between the germline ends. CDR3 length: 14 amino acids. CDR3 protein: CASSVTREQETQYF. The DNA for the CDR3 is TGCGCCAGCAGCGTCACTAGGGAACAAGAGACCCAGTACTTC.

This chain connects TRBV28 to TRBJ2-5; possible D gene TRBD2, 6 bases. Germline-derived CDR1 and CDR2 are MDHEN and SYDVKM. V lost 10 bases and J 5 bases, leaving 17 bases between the germline ends. The CDR3 has 13 amino acids. The CDR3 region is CATRGRGRETQYF. CDR3 coding DNA: TGTGCCACGCGGGGACGAGGGAGGGAGACCCAGTACTTC.